The rows below give T cell receptor beta chains drawn from one sample of a study of tumor-infiltrating lymphocytes in primary liver carcinoma. TCRdb independently ran MiXCR on the multiplex PCR reads; one entry per CDR3 protein. The data show more than 75,000 distinct CDR3 sequences, with approximately 70% seen just once and approximately 20% held by the top ten. The sample comprised liver tumor tissue from sampling region 1. The receptors shown here come from a man in his forties or fifties with primary liver carcinoma and hepatitis B virus infection. Each CDR3 is given with its conserved first and last residue. Fields, in order: V gene, clone size, D gene, CDR3 length, J gene, CDR3 protein, CDR3 DNA. D genes are given only for firm matches. Only part of the rows carry a size: once, few, many, or a class if the clone is expanded.

V: TRBV4-1
size: many
D: NA
length: 14
J: TRBJ2-3
CDR3: CASLGRGPTDTQYF
DNA: TGCGCCAGCCTCGGCCGGGGGCCCACAGATACGCAGTATTTT

V: TRBV21-1
size: many
D: NA
length: 15
J: TRBJ2-7
CDR3: CASSKRRGLSYEQYF
DNA: TGTGCCAGCAGCAAACGAAGAGGGCTCTCCTACGAGCAGTACTTC

V: TRBV28
size: NA
D: NA
length: 16
J: TRBJ2-1
CDR3: CVSSFQQGSGIGEQFF
DNA: TGTGTTAGCAGTTTCCAACAGGGAAGCGGGATCGGTGAGCAGTTCTTC

V: TRBV6-1
size: many
D: NA
length: 13
J: TRBJ1-2
CDR3: CASNRDGYYGYTF
DNA: TGTGCCAGCAATAGGGACGGATACTATGGCTACACCTTC

V: TRBV19
size: once
D: NA
length: 16
J: TRBJ1-2
CDR3: CASSTGQTQWNYGYTF
DNA: TGTGCCAGTAGCACCGGACAGACCCAATGGAACTATGGCTACACCTTC

V: TRBV6-5
size: NA
D: NA
length: 16
J: TRBJ1-2
CDR3: CVSNPHGRDGNYGYTF
DNA: TGTGTCAGCAACCCCCACGGCCGGGACGGTAACTATGGCTACACCTTC

V: TRBV12-3/TRBV12-4
size: NA
D: TRBD1
length: 14
J: TRBJ2-2
CDR3: CASSLNWTTGELFF
DNA: TGTGCCAGCAGTCTTAACTGGACCACAGGGGAGCTGTTTTTC

V: TRBV6-1
size: NA
D: NA
length: 17
J: TRBJ2-2
CDR3: CASSDRDNDPNIGELFF
DNA: TGTGCCAGCAGTGACAGGGATAACGACCCGAACATCGGGGAGCTGTTTTTT

V: TRBV11-3
size: NA
D: NA
length: 13
J: TRBJ1-5
CDR3: CASSWGGADMQHF
DNA: TGTGCCAGCAGCTGGGGTGGGGCAGATATGCAGCATTTT

V: TRBV11-1
size: NA
D: NA
length: 15
J: TRBJ2-7
CDR3: CASSFDGQFPYERYF
DNA: TGTGCCAGCAGCTTCGACGGACAGTTCCCCTACGAACGGTACTTC